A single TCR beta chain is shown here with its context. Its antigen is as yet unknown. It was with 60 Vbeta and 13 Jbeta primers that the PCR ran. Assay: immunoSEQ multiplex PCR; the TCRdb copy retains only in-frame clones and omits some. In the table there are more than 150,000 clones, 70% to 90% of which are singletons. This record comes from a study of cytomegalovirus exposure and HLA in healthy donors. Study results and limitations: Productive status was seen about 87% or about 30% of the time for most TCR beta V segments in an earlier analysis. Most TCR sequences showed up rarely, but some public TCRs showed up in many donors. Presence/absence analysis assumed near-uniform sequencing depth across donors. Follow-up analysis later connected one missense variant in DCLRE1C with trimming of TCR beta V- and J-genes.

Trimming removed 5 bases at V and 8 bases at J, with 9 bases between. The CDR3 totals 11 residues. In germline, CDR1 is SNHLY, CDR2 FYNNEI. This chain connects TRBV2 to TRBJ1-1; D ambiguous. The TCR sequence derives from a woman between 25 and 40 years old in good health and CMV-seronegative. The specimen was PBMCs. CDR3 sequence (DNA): TGTGCCAGCAGTTACGAGTTAGAAGCTTTCTTT. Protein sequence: CASSYELEAFF.